This TCR beta chain was captured by sequencing in a study of shared clonotypes between healthy human individuals. Unmatched junction bases numbered 7, after V lost 5 bases and J lost 4 bases. Germline CDR1 reads SGHTA; CDR2 reads FQGNSA. The CDR3 totals 16 residues. TCRdb's table, derived via immunoSEQ multiplex PCR, lists solely in-frame clones and lacks some. The sample contains 2 million or so clones, 95% of which appear only once. The sequence was collected from a man between 18 and 29 years old in good health. The source material was naive CD4+ T cells sorted from blood. Subset meaning: CD45RA+ positively selected. The V gene is TRBV7-2, the J gene TRBJ2-2; TRBD2 matches at 10 bases. This CDR3 is CASSPSSGSRTGELFF. The CDR3 bases are TGTGCCAGCAGCCCCTCTAGCGGGAGTCGCACCGGGGAGCTGTTTTTT. The full variable domain, its missing parts supplied by reference TRBV7-2 and TRBJ2-2, is GAGVSQSPSNKVTEKGKDVELRCDPISGHTALYWYRQSLGQGLEFLIYFQGNSAPDKSGLPSDRFSAERTGGSVSTLTIQRTQQEDSAVYLCASSPSSGSRTGELFFGEGSRLTVL.